This is a list of T cell receptor beta chains from one sample in a study of post-analysis software for immune sequencing data. TCRdb independently ran MiXCR on the PCR reads; one entry per CDR3 protein. This sample has roughly 600,000 distinct CDR3 sequences, with roughly 40% found just once. Sequenced: blood. The receptors shown here come from a girl aged 5-17 years with multiple sclerosis. CDR3s include the opening cysteine and the closing phenylalanine or tryptophan. Fields, in order: CDR3 protein, V gene, clone size, J gene. A row's size may be missing; if present it is once, few, many or a size class.

CASSDQTSKEQFF | TRBV12-3/TRBV12-4 | NA | TRBJ2-1
CSVEGQGAPDTQYF | TRBV29-1 | few | TRBJ2-3
CAGSFNGNEQFF | TRBV12-3/TRBV12-4 | once | TRBJ2-1
CASSPSQGGPQHF | TRBV14 | NA | TRBJ1-5
CSSSFNKGYYNEQFF | TRBV7-6 | once | TRBJ2-1
CASSPGLRTEAFF | TRBV12-3/TRBV12-4 | NA | TRBJ1-1
CASRTQETQYF | TRBV12-3/TRBV12-4 | few | TRBJ2-5
CASSSSPGGNTEAFF | TRBV7-6 | NA | TRBJ1-1
CSALGTSGSSFYNEQFF | TRBV20-1 | NA | TRBJ2-1
CASSIGTGSGYTF | TRBV5-1 | few | TRBJ1-2
CASNGGRAYNEQFF | TRBV19 | NA | TRBJ2-1
CASSLRSGENYGYTF | TRBV3-1 | NA | TRBJ1-2
CASSDGGANTGELFF | TRBV6-4 | NA | TRBJ2-2
CASSFLIAGGAYEQYF | TRBV28 | NA | TRBJ2-7
CSARIAGDNYEQYF | TRBV29-1 | NA | TRBJ2-7